This TCR beta chain stems from a study of blood T cell repertoires in COVID-19 (dated by TCRdb to the early 2020s). Notes on the research overall: Samples from collaborators originated in the United States, Italy and Spain and spanned both the acute and convalescent phases of COVID-19. The material from the prospective study consisted of cDNA or gDNA derived from T cells, B-cell-depleted T cells, or PBMCs. Deeply sampled blood TCRbeta repertoires from subjects exposed to, actively infected with, or recovered from COVID-19 were included in the dataset. The repertoires were released in a freely available public database meant as a resource for research on the immune response to SARS-CoV-2. Samples came from the ongoing ImmuneRACE study (first 160 participants) plus 1,254 subjects from 6 global collaborators. The sample metadata nearly always contained a de-identified subject ID, COVID-19 status, age in years and sex. Where HLA class I and class II types were available, the types were taken from metadata supplied by the sample provider, not from assay-based typing. General conclusions and limits of the study: Clinical and demographic metadata were provided uncurated, with the amount varying by source and participant.

Note on this clone: The antigen this receptor binds is unknown. The sample holds no much larger clone one base away, and base qualities are not on file.

Participants in the prospective study were aged roughly 18 to 89 years, lived in 20 to 30 United States geographic areas, and enrolled through a virtual design. To assign participants to cohorts, the prospective study relied on clinical history that participants themselves reported in a screening survey and a study questionnaire. For ImmuneRACE Cohort 3, a participant was defined as recovered based on two consecutive negative NP/OP PCR tests, clearance by a healthcare professional, or resolution of symptoms. In the prospective study, mobile phlebotomists collected whole blood, serum and a nasopharyngeal or oropharyngeal swab from each participant. Participants in the prospective study had the option to provide additional blood draws and questionnaires over a 2-month period. Before DNA extraction, blood samples from the prospective study were shipped at room temperature or frozen. The immunoSEQ Assay, a bias-controlled multiplex PCR, was used to amplify TCRbeta CDR3 regions from genomic DNA. The paper's data handling went like this. The number of nucleated cells in each sample was estimated by amplification of reference gene primers within the assay. To quantify the absolute abundance of each unique TCRbeta CDR3 rearrangement, sequence reads were collapsed and filtered. For each sample, productive Simpson clonality was calculated as the square root of Simpson's diversity index across productive rearrangements. TCRdb took this table from immuneACCESS and kept in-frame rearrangements with V and J called. Such tables lack part of the clones; where checked against another copy, unresolved V genes explain under half of the gap, and the rest is unexplained. The V and J calls and clone size are taken from that table; D and trimming were inferred from the DNA. The sample has a few hundred thousand clones on record, 75% to 90% of them singletons. In total, the top ten clones hold around 5% of the sample.

Sequencing used PBMCs or T cells enriched from blood (not recorded which). The sequence was obtained from a man aged 25-45 years who had recovered from COVID-19.

The sequence in DNA is TGTGCCAGCAGTTCACGGGACACAGAGACCCAGTACTTC. Translated, it gives CASSSRDTETQYF. In this chain, TRBV6-5 is recombined with TRBJ2-5, with TRBD1 tentatively as D gene (6 bases match). The CDR3, cysteine through phenylalanine, is 13 amino acids long. Only the CDR3 portion is preserved as DNA: 39 bases, with reading frame beginning at the first base. The germline V gene provides CDR1 MNHEY and CDR2 SVGAGI. V is pared back by 4 bases and J by 4 bases, with 10 bases lying between the germline termini.